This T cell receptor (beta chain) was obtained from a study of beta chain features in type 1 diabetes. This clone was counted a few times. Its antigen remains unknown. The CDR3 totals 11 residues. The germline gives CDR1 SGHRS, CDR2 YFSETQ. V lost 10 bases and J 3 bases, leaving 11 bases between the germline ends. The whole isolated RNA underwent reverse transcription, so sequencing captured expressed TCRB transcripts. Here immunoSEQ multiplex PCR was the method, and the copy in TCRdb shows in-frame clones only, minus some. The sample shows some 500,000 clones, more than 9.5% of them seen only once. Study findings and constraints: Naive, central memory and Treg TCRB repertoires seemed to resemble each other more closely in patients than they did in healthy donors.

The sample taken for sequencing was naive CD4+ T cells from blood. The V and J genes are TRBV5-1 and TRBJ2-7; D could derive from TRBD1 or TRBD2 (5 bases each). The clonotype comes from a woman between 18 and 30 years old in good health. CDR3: CAGTLIYEQYF. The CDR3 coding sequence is TGCGCCGGGACGCTGATCTACGAGCAGTACTTC. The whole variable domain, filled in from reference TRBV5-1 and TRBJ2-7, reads KAGVTQTPRYLIKTRGQQVTLSCSPISGHRSVSWYQQTPGQGLQFLFEYFSETQRNKGNFPGRFSGRQFSNSRSEMNVSTLELGDSALYLCAGTLIYEQYFGPGTRLTVT.